The clone carrying this T cell receptor (beta chain) was seen a few times. Its antigen remains unidentified. The data belong to a study of OX40 agonist ivuxolimab in advanced cancers. Study-wide context: Prior anti-PD-1, anti-PD-L1 or anti-CTLA-4 therapy was allowed; 35% to 40% had some. Study results and caveats: CD8+ T cells averaged more expanded clones than CD4+.

Using immunoSEQ multiplex PCR, the repertoire was profiled, and TCRdb retains in-frame clones only, with some absent. The sample contains 65,000 to 95,000 clones, roughly nine tenths of which appear only once. The investigators sampled blood at baseline, at cycle 4 day 1, and at cycle 7 day 1. The germline V gene encodes CDR1 MNHNY and CDR2 SVGAGI (reference sequence). V shed 2 bases and J shed 9 bases, with 8 bases lying between them. CDR3 size: 12 residues. The source material was CD4+ or CD8+ T cells sorted from blood, sampled in a trial of the OX40 agonist ivuxolimab. The gene calls are TRBV6-6 and TRBJ1-5, with a weak D call TRBD1 (5 bases). The sequence came from an adult with an advanced solid tumor such as melanoma, head and neck, liver or kidney cancer. CDR3 DNA sequence: TGTGCCAGCAGTTACCCCCAGGGGCCCCAGCATTTT. Its protein is CASSYPQGPQHF.